These 26 T cell receptor beta chains originate from one sample sequenced in a study of blood T cell repertoires in COVID-19. Measured with immunoSEQ multiplex PCR; TCRdb has only the in-frame clones, and not every one. Seen here are some 220,000 clones, 85% to 90% observed once, and the top ten hold roughly 3.7%. The sequenced sample was PBMCs or T cells enriched from blood (not recorded which). These receptors came from a young woman in a cohort exposed to, infected with or recovered from COVID-19 (not recorded which).

This chain links TRBV19 with TRBJ1-1; no clear D gene. V was clipped by 7 bases and J by 4 bases, with 13 bases between them. CDR1 and CDR2 (germline): LNHDA, SQIVND (reference sequence). The CDR3 is made up of 13 amino acids. CDR3 sequence reads: CASMTPESTEAFF. CDR3 nucleotides: TGTGCCAGTATGACTCCCGAGAGCACTGAAGCTTTCTTT. The full variable domain, with the rest looked up from reference TRBV19 and TRBJ1-1, is DGGITQSPKYLFRKEGQNVTLSCEQNLNHDAMYWYRQDPGQGLRLIYYSQIVNDFQKGDIAEGYSVSREKKESFPLTVTSAQKNPTAFYLCASMTPESTEAFFGQGTRLTVV.

This chain connects TRBV30 to TRBJ1-4; 10 bases agree with TRBD1. Germline assignment: CDR1 GTSNPN and CDR2 SVGIG (reference sequence). V lost 4 bases, J lost 6 bases, and 5 bases stayed unmatched. The CDR3 runs to 14 residues. CDR3 coding DNA: TGTGCCTGGAATGGCGGGACAGGGGATGAAAAACTGTTTTTT. It encodes CAWNGGTGDEKLFF.

This chain links TRBV6-6 with TRBJ2-6; 7 bases map to TRBD2. Trimming removed 8 bases from V and 4 bases from J; junction bases left unmatched: 8. The CDR3 extends over 15 amino acids. Germline V gives CDR1 MNHNY, CDR2 SVGAGI (reference sequence). The CDR3 is CASVGEGLGANVLTF. The CDR3 nucleotides read TGTGCCAGCGTCGGGGAGGGTCTGGGGGCCAACGTCCTGACTTTC.

CDR3 loop: CASSQGKGATNEKLFF. CDR3 bases: TGTGCCAGCAGCCAAGGAAAGGGGGCAACTAATGAAAAACTGTTTTTT. V is TRBV3-1 (or the pseudogene TRBV3-2) and J is TRBJ1-4, with D possibly TRBD1 on 6 matching bases. The germline V and J ends were trimmed by 1 base and 0 bases, with 9 bases remaining between them. The length of the CDR3 is 16 residues. CDR1 is LGHDT, CDR2 YNNKEL, per germline (reference sequence).

CDR3 sequence: CASSLAVVKSGGITDTQYF. The CDR3 nucleotides are TGCGCCAGCAGCTTGGCCGTTGTGAAAAGCGGGGGGATCACAGATACGCAGTATTTT. The rearrangement uses TRBV5-1 and TRBJ2-3; 9 nucleotides agree with TRBD2. This CDR3 has 19 amino acids. The J segment lost 2 bases and the V segment lost 0 bases, leaving 13 bases of the junction unmatched. Per germline, CDR1 SGHRS and CDR2 YFSETQ.

V is TRBV28 and J is TRBJ1-2; D is undetermined. Germline CDR1 MDHEN, CDR2 SYDVKM. The V gene lost 5 bases and the J gene lost 14 bases, with 21 bases spanning the gap. There are 13 residues in the CDR3. DNA for the CDR3: TGTGCCAGCAGTCGGTGGCCCAACGTTGGAGATACCTTC. It codes for CASSRWPNVGDTF.

This chain joins TRBV28 and TRBJ1-2, with D possibly TRBD1 on 6 matching bases. The CDR3 has 13 amino acids. Looked up from germline, CDR1 is MDHEN and CDR2 is SYDVKM. Trimming pared 8 bases from V and 8 bases from J, leaving 18 bases between. CDR3 sequence: CASVGTSRSGYTF. Here the CDR3 DNA reads TGTGCCAGCGTAGGGACATCCAGGTCAGGCTACACCTTC.

The J gene is TRBJ2-4, the V gene TRBV7-8, with TRBD2 as a possible D gene (6 bases). The CDR3 loop spans 16 amino acids. The germline CDR1 and CDR2 sequences are SGHVS and FQNEAQ. Between the trimmed V and J ends, which lost 5 bases and 1 base, there was a span of 15 bases. In DNA form, the CDR3 reads TGTGCCAGCAGCCCTAGACTAGGGTCGGCCAAAAACATTCAGTACTTC. This sequence encodes CASSPRLGSAKNIQYF.

The genes are TRBV6-5 and TRBJ1-2, with 11 bases lining up with TRBD1. The germline CDR1 and CDR2 sequences are MNHEY and SVGAGI. The V and J ends lost 6 bases and 8 bases, in that order; junction bases with no gene match: 8. CDR3 length equals 14 residues. The CDR3 reads CASRQDRGLIGYTF. CDR3 in DNA: TGTGCCAGCAGACAGGACAGGGGGCTCATAGGCTACACCTTC.

V is TRBV25-1 and J is TRBJ2-3; a possible D gene is TRBD2 (5 bases). CDR3 size: 13 residues. V lost 3 bases and J 2 bases, leaving 6 bases between the germline ends. Looked up from germline, CDR1 is MGHDK and CDR2 is SYGVNS. The CDR3 sequence is CASSDGDTDTQYF. CDR3 nucleotide sequence: TGTGCCAGCAGTGACGGGGACACAGATACGCAGTATTTT. The complete variable domain, with remaining parts taken from reference TRBV25-1 and TRBJ2-3, reads EADIYQTPRYLVIGTGKKITLECSQTMGHDKMYWYQQDPGMELHLIHYSYGVNSTEKGDLSSESTVSRIRTEHFPLTLESARPSHTSQYLCASSDGDTDTQYFGPGTRLTVL.

The chain uses TRBV24-1 and TRBJ2-1, with a weak D call TRBD2 (6 bases). This CDR3 comprises 15 residues. Germline V gives CDR1 KGHDR, CDR2 SFDVKD. Trimming stripped 4 bases from V and 2 bases from J, with 11 bases between. This chain's CDR3 is CATSEMGGAYNEQFF. Written as DNA, the CDR3 is TGTGCCACCAGTGAGATGGGGGGAGCCTACAATGAGCAGTTCTTC.

The rearrangement links TRBV4-1 to TRBJ2-1, with TRBD2 matching over 9 bases. This CDR3 spans 16 amino acids. V shed 0 bases and J 10 bases; nucleotides not matched to a gene: 10. Germline lookup yields CDR1 MGHRA and CDR2 YSYEKL. The chain's CDR3 is CASSQEERGVEREQFF. CDR3 DNA: TGCGCCAGCAGCCAAGAGGAGCGGGGGGTGGAGAGGGAGCAGTTCTTC.

The chain carries TRBV21-1 and TRBJ1-3; the table's D call, TRBD1, has no DNA check behind it. TRBV21-1 is a pseudogene locus. The CDR3 has 19 amino acids. The CDR3 nucleotides are TGTGCCAGCAGCAAAGATCAGGACATGATGATGCTCTCTGGAAACACCATATATTTT. Its translation is CASSKDQDMMMLSGNTIYF.

The V and J genes are TRBV9 and TRBJ1-1; D gene unclear. The CDR3 contains 14 residues. The germline V and J ends were trimmed by 1 base and 4 bases, with 11 bases remaining between them. Germline CDR1 reads SGDLS; CDR2 reads YYNGEE. This CDR3 is CASSVISAGTEAFF. The DNA of the CDR3 is TGTGCCAGCAGCGTAATCTCCGCGGGCACTGAAGCTTTCTTT.

The J gene is TRBJ1-2, the V gene TRBV7-6, with TRBD1 identical over 7 bases. V dropped 4 bases and J dropped 6; count of bases not matched to a gene: 5. The CDR3 loop spans 13 amino acids. Looked up from germline, CDR1 is SGHVS and CDR2 is FNYEAQ. The CDR3 loop reads CASSWRGHNGYTF. The CDR3 DNA is TGTGCCAGCAGCTGGAGGGGGCATAATGGCTACACCTTC.

The J gene is TRBJ2-1, the V gene TRBV2, with TRBD1 matching over 7 bases. Per germline, CDR1 SNHLY and CDR2 FYNNEI. The trim removed 4 bases at V and 9 bases at J, leaving 6 bases unmatched. There are 13 residues in the CDR3. The CDR3, as DNA: TGTGCCAGCAGTGTGTGGACAGGAGCTGAGCAGTTCTTC. Its protein is CASSVWTGAEQFF.

J is TRBJ1-5 and V is TRBV2; a weak D match, TRBD1 (5 bases). CDR3 length: 17 amino acids. The germline V and J ends were trimmed by 3 bases and 5 bases, with 20 bases remaining between them. Germline CDR1 reads SNHLY; CDR2 reads FYNNEI. The CDR3 sequence is CASSDANLRTLYQPQHF. CDR3 bases: TGTGCCAGCAGTGACGCCAACCTACGGACACTATATCAGCCCCAGCATTTT.

This clone was observed a handful of times. The gene calls are TRBV9 and TRBJ2-2, with no clear D. The CDR3 is 14 amino acids. Germline CDR1 and CDR2: SGDLS and YYNGEE. Trimming shortened V by 5 bases and J by 3 bases, and 11 bases separated the two germline ends. The CDR3 region has the DNA TGTGCCAGCAGGAAAAATCGGGACACCGGGGAGCTGTTTTTT. Amino acids: CASRKNRDTGELFF.

The V and J genes are TRBV9 and TRBJ1-5; D is ambiguous. Germline assignment: CDR1 SGDLS and CDR2 YYNGEE. V was pared by 0 bases and J by 5 bases, with 15 bases between. The CDR3 is 16 residues long. The CDR3 spells CASSVGEGTFDQPQHF. In DNA form, the CDR3 reads TGTGCCAGCAGCGTAGGTGAGGGTACATTTGATCAGCCCCAGCATTTT.

The chain has TRBV19 and TRBJ1-6, with TRBD1 matching 10 bases. The germline V gene has CDR1 LNHDA and CDR2 SQIVND (reference sequence). The CDR3 contains 14 residues. J gave up 7 bases and V 9 bases, and 6 bases lay outside the gene matches. The CDR3 loop is CARLRQGANSPLHF. DNA for the CDR3: TGTGCCAGACTAAGACAGGGGGCGAATTCACCCCTCCACTTT.

The V gene is TRBV6-5, the J gene TRBJ1-1; D is unclear. V was pared by 7 bases and J by 2 bases, with 11 bases between. The V gene's germline CDR1 is MNHEY and CDR2 SVGAGI. CDR3 size: 13 residues. CDR3 sequence: CASIPTINTEAFF. The CDR3 DNA reads TGTGCCAGCATTCCGACAATTAACACTGAAGCTTTCTTT.

The chain combines TRBV6-5 with TRBJ2-7; the match to TRBD1 covers 7 bases. There are 14 residues in the CDR3. The germline CDR1 and CDR2 sequences are MNHEY and SVGAGI. The V and J ends lost 5 bases and 3 bases, in that order; junction bases with no gene match: 7. In DNA form, the CDR3 reads TGTGCCAGCAGTCGGGACAGAATAAACTACGAGCAGTACTTC. It translates to CASSRDRINYEQYF.

V gene TRBV7-8 combines with J gene TRBJ2-5; D not resolved. This CDR3 is 14 amino acids long. The V gene lost 1 base and the J gene lost 2 bases, with 8 bases spanning the gap. CDR1 is SGHVS and CDR2 is FQNEAQ in the germline V gene. CDR3 loop: CASSLVRSQETQYF. In DNA, the CDR3 is TGTGCCAGCAGCTTAGTGCGGTCTCAAGAGACCCAGTACTTC.

In DNA, the CDR3 is TGCGCCAGCAGCCAAGATCTCGCCGACGGGGGGAGTGGGAACACTGAAGCTTTCTTT. As protein: CASSQDLADGGSGNTEAFF. The chain employs TRBV4-1 and TRBJ1-1; maybe TRBD1 (5 bases). V was cut by 0 bases and J by 1 base, with 21 bases left in between. Germline-derived CDR1 and CDR2 are MGHRA and YSYEKL. The CDR3 is made up of 19 amino acids.

The chain has TRBV23-1 and TRBJ1-5, with TRBD1 matching over 11 bases. TRBV23-1 is flagged as an ORF with uncertain function. The CDR3 spans 21 residues. V lost 4 bases and J lost 3; bases outside the gene matches: 20. CDR3 protein: CASSPISPGQGEIPPNQPQHF. The CDR3 DNA follows: TGCGCCAGCAGTCCCATCTCGCCGGGACAGGGGGAAATCCCCCCCAATCAGCCCCAGCATTTT.

This chain joins TRBV6-5 and TRBJ2-3; D is perhaps TRBD2 (5 bases). The V end lost 0 bases, the J end lost 1 base, and 5 bases lay between the germline ends. Germline CDR1 and CDR2: MNHEY and SVGAGI. The CDR3 covers 14 residues. As DNA, the CDR3 is TGTGCCAGCAGTTACTCAGCGGGCACAGATACGCAGTATTTT. Encoded protein: CASSYSAGTDTQYF.